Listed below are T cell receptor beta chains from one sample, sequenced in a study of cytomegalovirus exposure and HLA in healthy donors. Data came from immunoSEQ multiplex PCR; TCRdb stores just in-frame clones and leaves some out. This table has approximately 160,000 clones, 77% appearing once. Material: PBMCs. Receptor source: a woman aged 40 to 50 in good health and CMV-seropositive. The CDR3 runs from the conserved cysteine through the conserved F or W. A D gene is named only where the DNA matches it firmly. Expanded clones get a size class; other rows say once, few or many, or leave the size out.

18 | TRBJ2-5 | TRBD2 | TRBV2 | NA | CASSETSGRVTSKETQYF | TGTGCCAGCAGTGAAACTAGCGGGAGGGTCACGTCAAAAGAGACCCAGTACTTC
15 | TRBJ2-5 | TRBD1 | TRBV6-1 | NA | CASSDWTGGQETQYF | TGTGCCAGCAGTGATTGGACAGGGGGGCAAGAGACCCAGTACTTC
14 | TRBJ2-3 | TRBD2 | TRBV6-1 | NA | CASRSSGGTDTQYF | TGTGCCAGCCGTTCTAGCGGGGGCACAGATACGCAGTATTTT
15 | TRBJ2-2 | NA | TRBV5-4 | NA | CASSLGAEGAGELFF | TGTGCCAGCAGCTTGGGGGCCGAGGGGGCCGGGGAGCTGTTTTTT
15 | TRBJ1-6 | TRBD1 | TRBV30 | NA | CAWKDRASYNSPLHF | TGTGCCTGGAAAGACAGGGCCTCCTATAATTCACCCCTCCACTTT
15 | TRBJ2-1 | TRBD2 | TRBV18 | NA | CASSPRLAGHNEQFF | TGTGCCAGCTCACCGCGACTAGCGGGACACAATGAGCAGTTCTTC
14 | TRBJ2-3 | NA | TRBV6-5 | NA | CASSTTGKADTQYF | TGTGCCAGCAGTACTACAGGGAAGGCAGATACGCAGTATTTT
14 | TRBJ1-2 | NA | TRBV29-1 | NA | CSVDSGALNYGYTF | TGCAGCGTTGACTCAGGGGCCTTAAACTATGGCTACACCTTC
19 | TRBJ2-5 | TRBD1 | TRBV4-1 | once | CASSPDGGQGALGEETQYF | TGCGCCAGCAGCCCCGATGGGGGACAGGGGGCTTTGGGGGAAGAGACCCAGTACTTC
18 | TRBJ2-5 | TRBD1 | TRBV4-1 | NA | CASSQDNELSTGFETQYF | TGCGCCAGCAGCCAAGATAATGAGTTATCGACAGGGTTTGAGACCCAGTACTTC
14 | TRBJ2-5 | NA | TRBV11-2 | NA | CASSLDPGDWTQYF | TGTGCCAGCAGCTTAGACCCGGGGGACTGGACCCAGTACTTC
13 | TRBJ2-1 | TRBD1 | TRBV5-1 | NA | CASSSTGAGEQFF | TGCGCCAGCAGCTCCACAGGGGCTGGTGAGCAGTTCTTC
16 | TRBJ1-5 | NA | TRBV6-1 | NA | CASSEADRILNQPQHF | TGTGCCAGCAGTGAAGCCGACAGGATCCTCAATCAGCCCCAGCATTTT
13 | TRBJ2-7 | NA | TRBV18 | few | CASSLFGVDEQYF | TGTGCCAGCTCATTGTTCGGAGTAGACGAGCAGTACTTC
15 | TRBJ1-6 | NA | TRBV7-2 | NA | CASTPGGSGNSPLHF | TGTGCCAGCACCCCGGGAGGAAGCGGTAATTCACCCCTCCACTTT
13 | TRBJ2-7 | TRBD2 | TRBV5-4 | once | CASRIAGSYEQYF | TGTGCCAGCAGAATAGCGGGCTCCTACGAGCAGTACTTC
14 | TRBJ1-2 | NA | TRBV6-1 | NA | CASSEKWQNYGYTF | TGTGCCAGCAGTGAAAAATGGCAGAACTATGGCTACACCTTC
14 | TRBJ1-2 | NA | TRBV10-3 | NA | CAISESTGGRGYTF | TGTGCCATCAGTGAGTCGACGGGGGGAAGGGGCTACACCTTC